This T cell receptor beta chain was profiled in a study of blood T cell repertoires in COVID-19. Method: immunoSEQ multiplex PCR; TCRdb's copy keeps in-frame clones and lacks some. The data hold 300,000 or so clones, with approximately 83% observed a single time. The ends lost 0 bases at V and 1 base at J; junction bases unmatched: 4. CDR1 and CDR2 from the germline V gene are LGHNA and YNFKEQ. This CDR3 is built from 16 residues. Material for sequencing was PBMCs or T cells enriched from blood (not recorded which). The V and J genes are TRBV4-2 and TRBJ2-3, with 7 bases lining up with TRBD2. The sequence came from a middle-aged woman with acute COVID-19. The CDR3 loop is CASSQEGRAGTDTQYF. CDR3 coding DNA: TGTGCCAGCAGCCAAGAAGGGAGGGCTGGCACAGATACGCAGTATTTT.